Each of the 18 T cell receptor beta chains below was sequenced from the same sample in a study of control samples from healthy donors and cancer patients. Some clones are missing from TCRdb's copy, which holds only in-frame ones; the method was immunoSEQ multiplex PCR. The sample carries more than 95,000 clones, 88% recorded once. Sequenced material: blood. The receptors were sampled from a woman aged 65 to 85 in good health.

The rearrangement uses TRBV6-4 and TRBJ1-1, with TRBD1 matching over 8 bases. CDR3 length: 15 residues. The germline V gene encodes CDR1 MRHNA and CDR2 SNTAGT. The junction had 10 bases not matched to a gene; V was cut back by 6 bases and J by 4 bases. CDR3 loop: CASSRTGMAITEAFF. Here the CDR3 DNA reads TGTGCCAGCAGCCGGACAGGGATGGCTATCACTGAAGCTTTCTTT.

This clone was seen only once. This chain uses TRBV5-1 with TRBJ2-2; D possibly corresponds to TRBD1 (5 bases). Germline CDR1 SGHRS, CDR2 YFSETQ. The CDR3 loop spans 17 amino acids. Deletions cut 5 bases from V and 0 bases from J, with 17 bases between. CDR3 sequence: CASRFSQGNANTGELFF. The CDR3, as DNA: TGCGCCAGCAGATTCAGTCAGGGCAACGCGAACACCGGGGAGCTGTTTTTT.

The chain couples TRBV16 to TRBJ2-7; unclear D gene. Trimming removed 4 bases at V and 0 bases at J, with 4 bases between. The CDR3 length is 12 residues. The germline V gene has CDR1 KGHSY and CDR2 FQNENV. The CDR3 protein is CASSLSSYEQYF. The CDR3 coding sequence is TGTGCCAGCAGCCTGAGCTCCTACGAGCAGTACTTC.

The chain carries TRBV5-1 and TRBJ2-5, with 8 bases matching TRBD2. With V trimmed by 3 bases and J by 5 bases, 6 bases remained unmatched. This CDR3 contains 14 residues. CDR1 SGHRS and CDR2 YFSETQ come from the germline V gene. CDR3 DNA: TGCGCCAGCAGCTCCGGGACTAGAACCGAGACCCAGTACTTC. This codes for CASSSGTRTETQYF.

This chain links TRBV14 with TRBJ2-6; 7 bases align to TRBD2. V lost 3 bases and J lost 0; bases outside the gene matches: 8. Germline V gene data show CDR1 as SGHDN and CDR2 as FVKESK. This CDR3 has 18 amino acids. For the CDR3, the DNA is TGTGCCAGCAGCCAGAGACTCGGGGGGTTCTCTGGGGCCAACGTCCTGACTTTC. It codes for CASSQRLGGFSGANVLTF.

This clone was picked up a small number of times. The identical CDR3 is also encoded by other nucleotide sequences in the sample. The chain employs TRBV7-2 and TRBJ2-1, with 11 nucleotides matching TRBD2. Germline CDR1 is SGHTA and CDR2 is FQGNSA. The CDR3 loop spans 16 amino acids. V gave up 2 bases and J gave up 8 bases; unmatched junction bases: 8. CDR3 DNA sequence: TGTGCCAGCAGCTTATTGGGTCTAGCGGGGGGCTATGAGCAGTTCTTC. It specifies CASSLLGLAGGYEQFF.

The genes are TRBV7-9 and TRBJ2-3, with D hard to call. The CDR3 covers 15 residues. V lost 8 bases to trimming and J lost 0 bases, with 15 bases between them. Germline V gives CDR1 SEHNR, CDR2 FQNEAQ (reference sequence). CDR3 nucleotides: TGTGCCAGCGGAACTCAAATACCTAGCACAGATACGCAGTATTTT. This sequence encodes CASGTQIPSTDTQYF.

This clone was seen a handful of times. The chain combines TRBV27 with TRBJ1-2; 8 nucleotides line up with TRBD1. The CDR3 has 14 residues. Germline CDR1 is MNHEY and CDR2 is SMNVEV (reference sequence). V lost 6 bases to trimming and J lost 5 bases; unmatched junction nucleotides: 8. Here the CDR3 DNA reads TGTGCCAGCAGGCCTGCTGACAGGGGATATGGCTACACCTTC. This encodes CASRPADRGYGYTF.

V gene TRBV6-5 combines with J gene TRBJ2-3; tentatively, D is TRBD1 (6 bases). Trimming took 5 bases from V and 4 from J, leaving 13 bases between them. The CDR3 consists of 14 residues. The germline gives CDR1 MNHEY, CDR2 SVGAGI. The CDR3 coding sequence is TGTGCCAGCAGTCTACAGGGTTCTCCAGATACGCAGTATTTT. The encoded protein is CASSLQGSPDTQYF.

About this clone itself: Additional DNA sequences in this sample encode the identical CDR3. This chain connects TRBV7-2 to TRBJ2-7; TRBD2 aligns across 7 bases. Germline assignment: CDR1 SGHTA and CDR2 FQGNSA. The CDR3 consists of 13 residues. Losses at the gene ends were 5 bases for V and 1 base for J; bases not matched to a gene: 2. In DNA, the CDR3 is TGTGCCAGCAGCGGGGGGGGGTCCTACGAGCAGTACTTC. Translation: CASSGGGSYEQYF.

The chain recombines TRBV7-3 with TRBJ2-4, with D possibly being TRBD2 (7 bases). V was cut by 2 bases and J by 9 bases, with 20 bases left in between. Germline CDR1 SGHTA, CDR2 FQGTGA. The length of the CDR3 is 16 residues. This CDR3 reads CASSLFAGATSSIQYF. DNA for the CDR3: TGTGCCAGCAGCTTATTTGCGGGGGCGACCTCTAGCATTCAGTACTTC.

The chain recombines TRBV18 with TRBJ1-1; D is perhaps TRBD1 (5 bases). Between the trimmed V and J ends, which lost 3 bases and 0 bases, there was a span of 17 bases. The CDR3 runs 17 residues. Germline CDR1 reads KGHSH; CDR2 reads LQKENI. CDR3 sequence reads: CASSPVLGGGMNTEAFF. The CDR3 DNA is TGTGCCAGCTCACCCGTTCTCGGTGGGGGAATGAACACTGAAGCTTTCTTT.

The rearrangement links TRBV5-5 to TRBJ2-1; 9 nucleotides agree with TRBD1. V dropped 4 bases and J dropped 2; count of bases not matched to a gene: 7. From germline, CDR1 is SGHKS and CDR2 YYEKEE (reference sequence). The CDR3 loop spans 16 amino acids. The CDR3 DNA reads TGTGCCAGCAGCCCGGCACAGGGGGCGCCCTACAATGAGCAGTTCTTC. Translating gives CASSPAQGAPYNEQFF.

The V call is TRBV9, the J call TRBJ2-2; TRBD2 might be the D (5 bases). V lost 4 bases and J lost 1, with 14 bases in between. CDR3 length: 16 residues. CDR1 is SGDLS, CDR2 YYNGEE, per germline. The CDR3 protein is CASSPTPGKNTGELFF. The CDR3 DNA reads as TGTGCCAGCAGCCCCACTCCGGGAAAGAACACCGGGGAGCTGTTTTTT. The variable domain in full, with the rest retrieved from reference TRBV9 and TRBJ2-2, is DSGVTQTPKHLITATGQRVTLRCSPRSGDLSVYWYQQSLDQGLQFLIQYYNGEERAKGNILERFSAQQFPDLHSELNLSSLELGDSALYFCASSPTPGKNTGELFFGEGSRLTVL.

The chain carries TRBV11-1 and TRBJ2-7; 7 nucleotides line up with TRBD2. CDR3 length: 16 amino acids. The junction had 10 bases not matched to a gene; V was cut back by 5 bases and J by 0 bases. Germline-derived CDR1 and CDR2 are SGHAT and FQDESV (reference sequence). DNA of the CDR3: TGTGCCAGCAGCCTAAGTTTGGCTAGCGGCTCCTACGAGCAGTACTTC. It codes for CASSLSLASGSYEQYF.

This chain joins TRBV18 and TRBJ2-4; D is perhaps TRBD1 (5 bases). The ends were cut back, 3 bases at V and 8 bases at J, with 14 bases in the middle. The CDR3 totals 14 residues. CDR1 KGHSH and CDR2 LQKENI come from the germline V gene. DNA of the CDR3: TGTGCCAGCTCACCGGGAAGACAGACGGACATTCAGTACTTC. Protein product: CASSPGRQTDIQYF.

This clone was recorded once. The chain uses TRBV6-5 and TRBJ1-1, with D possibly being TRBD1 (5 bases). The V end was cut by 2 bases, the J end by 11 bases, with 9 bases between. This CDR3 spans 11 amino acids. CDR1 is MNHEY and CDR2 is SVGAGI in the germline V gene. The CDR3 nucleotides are TGTGCCAGCAGTTACAAAGGGGCCGCTTTCTTT. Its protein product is CASSYKGAAFF.

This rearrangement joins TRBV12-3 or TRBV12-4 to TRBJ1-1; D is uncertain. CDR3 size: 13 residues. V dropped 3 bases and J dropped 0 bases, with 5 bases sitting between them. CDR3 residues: CASSFLLNTEAFF. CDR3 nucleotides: TGTGCCAGCAGTTTCCTCTTGAACACTGAAGCTTTCTTT.